This T cell receptor beta chain is drawn from a study of OX40 agonist ivuxolimab in advanced cancers. The table came from immunoSEQ multiplex PCR; TCRdb's copy has only in-frame clones and leaves some out. The table shows tens of thousands of clones, with 75% to 90% occurring only once. V shed 5 bases and J shed 9 bases, with 18 bases lying between them. This CDR3 region has 15 residues. Per germline, CDR1 SGHNT and CDR2 YYREEE (reference sequence). The source of this sequence is an adult with an advanced solid tumor such as melanoma, head and neck, liver or kidney cancer. The sample was CD4+ or CD8+ T cells sorted from blood, taken in a trial of the OX40 agonist ivuxolimab. The chain is built from TRBV5-4 and TRBJ1-6; D is unresolved. The CDR3 coding sequence is TGTGCCAGCAGTCCTCGGACCTCACCCATTTCACCCCTCCACTTT. Amino acids: CASSPRTSPISPLHF.